A single sample gave rise to the 16 T cell receptor beta chains below, sequenced in a study of CD8+CD57+ T cells in acquired aplastic anemia. The use of genomic DNA as template underpinned the TCR beta VDJ and CDR3 profiling. TCRdb re-analysed the reads in MiXCR, keeping a single row per CDR3 protein. The sample lists 190,000 or so distinct CDR3 sequences; 61% were seen once. Specimen: sorted CD4+, CD8+, or CD8+CD57+ T cells (not recorded which) from PBMCs. Every receptor here comes from a human donor in good health.

This clonotype was observed a handful of times. The chain combines TRBV10-1 with TRBJ2-7, with 7 bases lining up with TRBD1. The CDR3 has 14 amino acids. With V trimmed by 6 bases and J by 1 base, 6 bases remained unmatched. The V gene's germline CDR1 is WNHNN and CDR2 SYGVQD (reference sequence). CDR3 bases: TGCGCCAGCAGGGGGACAGACCCTTCCTACGAGCAGTACTTC. It is translated as CASRGTDPSYEQYF.

This rearrangement joins TRBV20-1 to TRBJ2-7; the D is unclear. The germline V gene has CDR1 DFQATT and CDR2 SNEGSKA (reference sequence). The V gene lost 7 bases and the J gene lost 1 base, with 11 bases spanning the gap. The CDR3 runs 12 residues. CDR3 nucleotide sequence: TGCAGTGGCGGTACTATATCCTACGAGCAGTACTTC. Residues: CSGGTISYEQYF.

The chain carries TRBV12-3 or TRBV12-4 and TRBJ1-5; D is possibly TRBD1 (6 bases). Trimming left V 3 bases short and J 2 bases short, with 17 bases between. There are 17 residues in the CDR3. The CDR3 loop reads CASSFRRGRTGNQPQHF. In nucleotides, the CDR3 is TGTGCCAGCAGTTTTAGACGGGGGCGGACGGGCAATCAGCCCCAGCATTTT.

V usage is TRBV7-9 and J usage is TRBJ2-7, with 8 bases that match TRBD2. CDR1 is SEHNR, CDR2 FQNEAQ, per germline (reference sequence). The CDR3 spans 16 residues. Unmatched junction bases numbered 15, after V lost 5 bases and J lost 6 bases. As DNA, the CDR3 is TGTGCCAGCAGCCCGTCCGGGGGGGGGTTGACGGCCGAGCAGTACTTC. Its translation is CASSPSGGGLTAEQYF.

The chain carries TRBV5-6 and TRBJ2-7; D gene uncertain. V was cut by 4 bases and J by 8 bases, with 13 bases left in between. Germline-derived CDR1 and CDR2 are SGHDT and YYEEEE. CDR3 size: 12 residues. Here the CDR3 DNA reads TGTGCCAGCAGCCCGGGCGTAGGGAAGCAGTACTTC. It yields the protein CASSPGVGKQYF.

The table lists this clonotype with many counts. The genes are TRBV3-1 and TRBJ1-6; no clear D gene. V was shortened by 1 base and J by 10 bases, with 11 bases between the two germline ends. Germline values: CDR1 LGHDT, CDR2 YNNKEL (reference sequence). This CDR3 region has 14 residues. As DNA, the CDR3 is TGTGCCAGCAGCCAAGGGGCGGAGGCGTCACCCCTCCACTTT. This translates into CASSQGAEASPLHF.

The chain carries TRBV28 and TRBJ2-1; no reliable D call. Trimming left V 6 bases short and J 4 bases short, with 4 bases between. The CDR3 consists of 11 residues. Germline V CDR1 and CDR2: MDHEN, SYDVKM. The CDR3 DNA sequence: TGTGCCAGCAGGGATTACAATGAGCAGTTCTTC. Its protein product is CASRDYNEQFF.

The V gene is TRBV7-8, the J gene TRBJ2-1; TRBD2 agrees at 8 bases. The V gene's germline CDR1 is SGHVS and CDR2 FQNEAQ. V lost 3 bases to trimming and J lost 8 bases; unmatched junction nucleotides: 6. The CDR3 is 14 residues long. The CDR3, as DNA: TGTGCCAGCAGCTTCGGGACTAGTCTTTATGAGCAGTTCTTC. It specifies CASSFGTSLYEQFF.

This clonotype appeared many times. The chain carries TRBV7-8 and TRBJ2-7; 7 bases fit TRBD1. Germline V gene lookup returns CDR1 SGHVS and CDR2 FQNEAQ. V gave up 5 bases and J gave up 3 bases; unmatched junction bases: 10. This CDR3 is built from 15 residues. Here the CDR3 DNA reads TGTGCCAGCAGCCTGTGGTCCCGGGACAGCTACGAGCAGTACTTC. Amino acids: CASSLWSRDSYEQYF.

The V gene is TRBV7-2, the J gene TRBJ1-2; no firm D call. The germline CDR1 and CDR2 sequences are SGHTA and FQGNSA. CDR3 length: 13 residues. Between the trimmed V and J ends, which lost 6 bases and 1 base, there was a span of 9 bases. The CDR3 here is CASSGAVNYGYTF. Here the CDR3 DNA reads TGTGCCAGCAGTGGAGCGGTTAACTATGGCTACACCTTC.

The chain links TRBV6-1 to TRBJ1-5; no reliable D call. Germline assignment: CDR1 MNHNS and CDR2 SASEGT. V lost 0 bases and J 0 bases, leaving 9 bases between the germline ends. This CDR3 region has 16 residues. The CDR3 loop reads CASSEAEAYSNQPQHF. The CDR3 nucleotides read TGTGCCAGCAGTGAAGCGGAAGCTTATAGCAATCAGCCCCAGCATTTT.

The genes are TRBV20-1 and TRBJ2-3; 8 bases are shared with TRBD2. J was trimmed by 1 base and V by 0 bases; bases with no gene match: 6. The CDR3 has 16 amino acids. Germline CDR1 is DFQATT and CDR2 is SNEGSKA (reference sequence). The chain's CDR3 is CSARDQLRGGTDTQYF. The DNA of the CDR3 is TGCAGTGCTAGAGATCAATTGCGGGGGGGCACAGATACGCAGTATTTT.

This clonotype was detected ten times or more. The chain combines TRBV2 with TRBJ1-5; weak D call: TRBD1 (5 bases). This CDR3 region has 15 residues. Germline assignment: CDR1 SNHLY and CDR2 FYNNEI. Trimming left V 6 bases short and J 1 base short, with 13 bases between. CDR3 DNA: TGTGCCAGCAGCGACAGTGAGGGGAGCAATCAGCCCCAGCATTTT. Translation gives CASSDSEGSNQPQHF.

V is TRBV10-2 and J is TRBJ2-7, with a tentative D call TRBD2 (6 bases). V lost 4 bases and J lost 5, with 15 bases in between. Germline assignment: CDR1 WSHSY and CDR2 SAAADI. The CDR3 spans 14 residues. The CDR3: CASSVAGTSNEQYF. As DNA, the CDR3 is TGCGCCAGCAGTGTTGCCGGGACTTCGAACGAGCAGTACTTC.

This clonotype was detected ten times or more. The rearrangement links TRBV6-5 to TRBJ1-5, with D maybe TRBD1 (5 bases). This CDR3 contains 19 residues. Germline-derived CDR1 and CDR2 are MNHEY and SVGAGI. The V gene lost 2 bases and the J gene lost 15 bases, with 35 bases spanning the gap. The CDR3 sequence is CASSYGFGGIGPQRDRLHF. In DNA form, the CDR3 reads TGTGCCAGCAGTTACGGGTTCGGGGGGATTGGTCCTCAACGGGACCGTCTGCATTTT.

The sample holds a few counts of this clonotype. The CDR3 spells CASSYPELYSNQPQHF. The CDR3 DNA reads TGTGCCAGCAGTTACCCCGAGTTGTATAGCAATCAGCCCCAGCATTTT. The V and J genes are TRBV6-4 and TRBJ1-5; D is unclear. Trimming took 5 bases from V and 0 from J, leaving 14 bases between them. Germline V gene sequence: CDR1 MRHNA, CDR2 SNTAGT. This CDR3 contains 16 residues.